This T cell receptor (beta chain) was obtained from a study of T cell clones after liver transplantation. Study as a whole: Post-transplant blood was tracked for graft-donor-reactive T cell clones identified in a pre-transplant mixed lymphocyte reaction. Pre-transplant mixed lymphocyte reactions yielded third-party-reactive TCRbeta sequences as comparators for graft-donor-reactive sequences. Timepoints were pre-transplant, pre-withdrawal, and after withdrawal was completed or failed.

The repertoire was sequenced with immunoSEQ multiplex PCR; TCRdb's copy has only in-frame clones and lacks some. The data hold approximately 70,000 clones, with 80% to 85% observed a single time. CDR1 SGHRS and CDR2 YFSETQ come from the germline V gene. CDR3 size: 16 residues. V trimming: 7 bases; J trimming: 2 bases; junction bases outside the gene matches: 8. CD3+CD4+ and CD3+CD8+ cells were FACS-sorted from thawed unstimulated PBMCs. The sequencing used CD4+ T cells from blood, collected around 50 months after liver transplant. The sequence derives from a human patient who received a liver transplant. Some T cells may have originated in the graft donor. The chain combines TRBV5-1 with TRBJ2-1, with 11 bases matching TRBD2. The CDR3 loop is CASGPTSGAPYNEQFF. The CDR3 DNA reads TGCGCCAGCGGCCCGACTAGCGGGGCCCCCTACAATGAGCAGTTCTTC.